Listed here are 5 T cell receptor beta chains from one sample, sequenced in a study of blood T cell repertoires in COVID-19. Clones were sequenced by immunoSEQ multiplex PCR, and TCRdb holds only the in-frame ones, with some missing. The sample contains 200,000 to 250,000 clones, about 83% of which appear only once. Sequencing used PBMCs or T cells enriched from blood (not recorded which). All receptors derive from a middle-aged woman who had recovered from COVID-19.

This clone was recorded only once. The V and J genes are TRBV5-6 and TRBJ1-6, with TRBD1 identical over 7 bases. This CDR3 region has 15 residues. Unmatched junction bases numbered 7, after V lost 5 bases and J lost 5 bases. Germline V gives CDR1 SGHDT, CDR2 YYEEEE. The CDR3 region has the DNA TGTGCCAGCAGGCAGGGACAGCTCGATAATTCACCCCTCCACTTT. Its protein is CASRQGQLDNSPLHF.

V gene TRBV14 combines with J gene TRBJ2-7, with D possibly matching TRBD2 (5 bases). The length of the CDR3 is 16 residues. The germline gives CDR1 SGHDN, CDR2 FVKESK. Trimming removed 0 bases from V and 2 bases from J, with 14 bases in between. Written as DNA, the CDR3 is TGTGCCAGCAGCCAAGATAAGCGAGGGCGGACCTACGAGCAGTACGTC. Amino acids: CASSQDKRGRTYEQYV.

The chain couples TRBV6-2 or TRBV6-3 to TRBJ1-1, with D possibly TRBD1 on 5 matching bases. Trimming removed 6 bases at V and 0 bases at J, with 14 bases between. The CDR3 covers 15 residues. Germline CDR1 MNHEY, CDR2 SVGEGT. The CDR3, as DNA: TGTGCCAGCAGCCCTTGGACACAACTGAACACTGAAGCTTTCTTT. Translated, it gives CASSPWTQLNTEAFF.

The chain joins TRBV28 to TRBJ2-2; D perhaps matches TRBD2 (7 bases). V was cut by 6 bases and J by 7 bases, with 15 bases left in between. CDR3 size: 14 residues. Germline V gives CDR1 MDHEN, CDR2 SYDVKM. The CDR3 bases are TGTGCCAGCAGGCTCGGACTAGGGGGCGGGGAGCTGTTTTTT. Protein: CASRLGLGGGELFF.

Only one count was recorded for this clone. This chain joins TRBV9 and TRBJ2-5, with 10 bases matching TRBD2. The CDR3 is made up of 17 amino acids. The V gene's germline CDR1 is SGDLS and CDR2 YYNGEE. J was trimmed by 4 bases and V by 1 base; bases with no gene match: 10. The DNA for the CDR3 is TGTGCCAGCAGCGTAAAGGCTAGCGGGAGTTTTAGAGAGACCCAGTACTTC. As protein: CASSVKASGSFRETQYF.